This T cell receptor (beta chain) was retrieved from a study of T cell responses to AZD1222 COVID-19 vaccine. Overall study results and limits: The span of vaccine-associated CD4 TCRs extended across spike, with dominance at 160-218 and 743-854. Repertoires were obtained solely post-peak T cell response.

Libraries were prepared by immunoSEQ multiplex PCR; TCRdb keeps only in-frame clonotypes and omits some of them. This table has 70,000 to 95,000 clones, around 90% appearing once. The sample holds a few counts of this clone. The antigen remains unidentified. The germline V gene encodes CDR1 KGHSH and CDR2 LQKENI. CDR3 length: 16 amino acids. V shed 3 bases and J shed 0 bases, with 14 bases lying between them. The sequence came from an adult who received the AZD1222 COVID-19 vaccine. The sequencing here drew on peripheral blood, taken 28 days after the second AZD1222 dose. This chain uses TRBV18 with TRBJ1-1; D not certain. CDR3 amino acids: CASSPQAGNMNTEAFF. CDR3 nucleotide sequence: TGTGCCAGCTCACCCCAAGCGGGGAACATGAACACTGAAGCTTTCTTT.